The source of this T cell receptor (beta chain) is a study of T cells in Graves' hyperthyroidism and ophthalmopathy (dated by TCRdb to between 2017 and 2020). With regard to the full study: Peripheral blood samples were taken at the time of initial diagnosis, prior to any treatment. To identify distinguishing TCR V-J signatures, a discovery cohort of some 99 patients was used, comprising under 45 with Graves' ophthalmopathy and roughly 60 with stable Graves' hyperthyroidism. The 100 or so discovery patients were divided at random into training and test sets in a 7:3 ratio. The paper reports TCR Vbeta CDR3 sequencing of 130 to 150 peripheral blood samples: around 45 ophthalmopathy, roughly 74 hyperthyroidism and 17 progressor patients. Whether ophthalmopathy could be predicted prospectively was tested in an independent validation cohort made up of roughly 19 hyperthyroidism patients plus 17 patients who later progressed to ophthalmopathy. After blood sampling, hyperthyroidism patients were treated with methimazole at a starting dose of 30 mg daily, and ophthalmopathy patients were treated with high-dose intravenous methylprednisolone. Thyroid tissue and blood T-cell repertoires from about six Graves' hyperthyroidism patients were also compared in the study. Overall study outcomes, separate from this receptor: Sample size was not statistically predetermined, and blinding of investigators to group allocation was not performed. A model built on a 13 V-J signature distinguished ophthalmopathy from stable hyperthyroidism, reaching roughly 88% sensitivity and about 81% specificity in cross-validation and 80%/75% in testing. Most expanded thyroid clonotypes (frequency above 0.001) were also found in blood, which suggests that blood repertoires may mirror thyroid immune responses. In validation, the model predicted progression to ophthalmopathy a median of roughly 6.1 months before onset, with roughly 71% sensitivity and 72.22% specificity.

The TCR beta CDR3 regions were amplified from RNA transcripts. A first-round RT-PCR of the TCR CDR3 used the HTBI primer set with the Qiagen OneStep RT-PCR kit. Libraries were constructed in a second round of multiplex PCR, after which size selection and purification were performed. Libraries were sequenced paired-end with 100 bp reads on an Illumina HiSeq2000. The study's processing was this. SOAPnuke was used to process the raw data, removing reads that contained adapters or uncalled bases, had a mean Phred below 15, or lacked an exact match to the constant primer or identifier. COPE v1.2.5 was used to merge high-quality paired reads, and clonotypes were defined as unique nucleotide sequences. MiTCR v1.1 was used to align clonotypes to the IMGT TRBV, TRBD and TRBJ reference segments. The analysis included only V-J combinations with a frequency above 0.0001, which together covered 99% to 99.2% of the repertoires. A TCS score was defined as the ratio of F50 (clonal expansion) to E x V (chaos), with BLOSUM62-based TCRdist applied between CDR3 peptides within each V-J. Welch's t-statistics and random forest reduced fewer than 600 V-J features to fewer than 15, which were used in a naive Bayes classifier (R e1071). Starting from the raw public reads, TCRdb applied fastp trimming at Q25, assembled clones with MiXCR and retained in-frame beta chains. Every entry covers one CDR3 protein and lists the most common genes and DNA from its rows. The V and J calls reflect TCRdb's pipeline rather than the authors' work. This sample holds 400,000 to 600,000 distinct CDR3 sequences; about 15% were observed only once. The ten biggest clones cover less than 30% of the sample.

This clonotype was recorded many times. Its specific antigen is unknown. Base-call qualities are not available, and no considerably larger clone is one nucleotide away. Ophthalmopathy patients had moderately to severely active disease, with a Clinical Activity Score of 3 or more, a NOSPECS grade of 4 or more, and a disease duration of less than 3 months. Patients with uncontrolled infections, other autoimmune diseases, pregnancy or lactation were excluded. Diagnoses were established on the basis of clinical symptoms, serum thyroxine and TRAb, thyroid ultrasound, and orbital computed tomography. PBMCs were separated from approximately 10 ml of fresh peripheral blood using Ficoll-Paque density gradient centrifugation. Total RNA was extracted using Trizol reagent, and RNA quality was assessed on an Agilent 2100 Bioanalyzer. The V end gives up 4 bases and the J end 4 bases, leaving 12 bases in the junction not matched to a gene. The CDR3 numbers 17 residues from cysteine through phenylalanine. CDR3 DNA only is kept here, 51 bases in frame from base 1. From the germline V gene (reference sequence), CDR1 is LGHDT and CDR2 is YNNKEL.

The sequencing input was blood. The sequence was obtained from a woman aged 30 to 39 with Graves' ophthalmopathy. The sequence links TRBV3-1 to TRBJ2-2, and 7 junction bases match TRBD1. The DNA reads TGTGCCAGCAGCCGACGTAAGGGACAGAACCCCACCGGGGAGCTGTTTTTT. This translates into CASSRRKGQNPTGELFF. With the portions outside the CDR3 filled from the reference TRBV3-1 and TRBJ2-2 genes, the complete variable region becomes DTAVSQTPKYLVTQMGNDKSIKCEQNLGHDTMYWYKQDSKKFLKIMFSYNNKELIINETVPNRFSPKSPDKAHLNLHINSLELGDSAVYFCASSRRKGQNPTGELFFGEGSRLTVL.